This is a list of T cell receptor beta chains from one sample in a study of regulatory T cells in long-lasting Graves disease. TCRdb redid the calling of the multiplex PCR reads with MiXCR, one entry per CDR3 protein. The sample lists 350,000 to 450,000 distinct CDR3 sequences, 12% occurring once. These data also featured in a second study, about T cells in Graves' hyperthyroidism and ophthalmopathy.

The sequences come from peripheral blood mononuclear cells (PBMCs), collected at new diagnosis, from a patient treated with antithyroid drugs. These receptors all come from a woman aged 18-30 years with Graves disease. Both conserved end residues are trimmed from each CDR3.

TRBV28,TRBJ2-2,ASSGGLWLTGELF
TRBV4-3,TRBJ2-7,AGSPGVAGRADEQY
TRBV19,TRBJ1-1,ASSIDSGLGWNTEAF
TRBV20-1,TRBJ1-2,SAREAGLYGYT
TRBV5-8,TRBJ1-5,ASSDEYETGLGNQPQH
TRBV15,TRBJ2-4,ATSANLGAEIQY
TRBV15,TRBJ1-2,ATSRETGQIYGYT
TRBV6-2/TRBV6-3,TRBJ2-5,ASSFTRGTQY
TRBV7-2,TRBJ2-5,ASSRTQGPLRAQY
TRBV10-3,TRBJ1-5,ATWTPYSNQPQH
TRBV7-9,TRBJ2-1,ASSFSGGTVYNEQF
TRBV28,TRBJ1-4,ASLEGLNEKLF
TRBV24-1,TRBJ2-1,ATNDSGASGSPLNEQF
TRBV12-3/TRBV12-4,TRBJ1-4,ASSFPSWGTEPEKLF
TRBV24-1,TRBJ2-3,ATSDLGGSGDHVQY